This TCR beta chain was recovered during a study of shared T cell receptors in the human thymus. This clone occurred once. Assay used: immunoSEQ multiplex PCR; TCRdb lists only in-frame clones, some missing. This sample carries 500,000 to 750,000 clones, approximately 90% of them seen once, and the ten largest clones take approximately 0.011%. These records were also assigned to another study, of human thymus T cells. That publication notes: Obtained as resections during corrective heart surgery, the thymus tissue was then studied. Related studies found that unrelated individuals share highly overlapping thymic repertoires.

The sample consisted of thymocytes. The clonotype was recovered from a boy under two years old with a congenital heart defect.

The CDR3 here is CAIRAQGAPGELFF. DNA for the CDR3: TGTGCCATCAGGGCACAGGGGGCCCCCGGGGAGCTGTTTTTT. The chain combines TRBV10-3 with TRBJ2-2, with 9 nucleotides matching TRBD1. The V gene end was trimmed by 6 bases and the J gene end by 6 bases; junction bases not matched to a gene: 5. The CDR3 spans 14 residues. Germline V lookup: CDR1 ENHRY, CDR2 SYGVKD.